These 3 T cell receptor beta chains were all obtained from the same sample, sequenced in a study of sequential checkpoint blockade in melanoma. The treatment is: randomized to nivolumab then ipilimumab (arm A) or the reverse (arm B). Data came from immunoSEQ multiplex PCR; TCRdb stores just in-frame clones and leaves some out. The data show roughly 18,000 clones, approximately 70% seen once. Material: CD8+ T cells sorted from blood (inferred from file names), obtained from a patient given nivolumab and ipilimumab in sequence. The receptors derive from a human donor with melanoma.

V usage is TRBV2 and J usage is TRBJ2-5; 9 bases match TRBD1. The CDR3 loop spans 12 amino acids. Germline V gene sequence: CDR1 SNHLY, CDR2 FYNNEI. J gave up 5 bases and V 6 bases, and 1 base lay outside the gene matches. Written as DNA, the CDR3 is TGTGCCAGCAGCGGGACAGGGGAGACCCAGTACTTC. Encoded protein: CASSGTGETQYF.

This chain links TRBV5-1 with TRBJ2-1; 10 bases align to TRBD2. CDR1 SGHRS and CDR2 YFSETQ come from the germline V gene. Unmatched junction bases numbered 3, after V lost 1 base and J lost 2 bases. The CDR3 length is 16 residues. The CDR3, as DNA: TGCGCCAGCAGCTTGTATCTAGCGGGGGCCTACAATGAGCAGTTCTTC. This gives the protein CASSLYLAGAYNEQFF.

The rearrangement joins TRBV7-9 to TRBJ2-1, with TRBD1 identical over 8 bases. This CDR3 contains 14 residues. CDR1 and CDR2 from the germline V gene are SEHNR and FQNEAQ (reference sequence). V lost 6 bases and J lost 6; bases outside the gene matches: 7. CDR3 DNA sequence: TGTGCCAGCAGTTCGGACAGGGCAACCAATGAGCAGTTCTTC. Translation gives CASSSDRATNEQFF.